What follows are 28 T cell receptor beta chains derived from one specimen sequenced in a study of T cells in Graves' hyperthyroidism and ophthalmopathy. From RNA transcripts, TCR beta CDR3 regions were amplified. An initial round of RT-PCR targeting the TCR CDR3 relied on the HTBI primer set. A single record per CDR3 protein comes from TCRdb applying MiXCR to the multiplex PCR reads. The sample yields 250,000 to 300,000 distinct CDR3 sequences, over 12% seen once. Sequencing was done on a sample of blood. Receptors were obtained from a woman between 50 and 59 years old with Graves' hyperthyroidism that later progressed to Graves' ophthalmopathy.

The rearrangement joins TRBV7-6 to TRBJ1-6; D remains unclear. Germline values: CDR1 SGHVS, CDR2 FNYEAQ. Trimming cost V 2 bases and J 10 bases, with 15 bases left between them. The CDR3 has 15 residues. CDR3 amino acids: CASSLRPRWGSPLHF. The CDR3 DNA reads as TGTGCCAGCAGCTTAAGGCCGAGATGGGGATCACCCCTCCACTTT.

This clonotype appeared a few times. The chain is built from TRBV20-1 and TRBJ1-4; the D is unclear. CDR3 length: 13 amino acids. The V gene's germline CDR1 is DFQATT and CDR2 SNEGSKA (reference sequence). Trimming took off 3 bases at V and 8 bases at J, with 13 bases between the two ends. CDR3 coding DNA: TGCAGTGCTAGCGGGCAGGCGGGGGAAAAACTGTTTTTT. This sequence encodes CSASGQAGEKLFF.

The table lists this clonotype with many counts. This rearrangement joins TRBV10-2 to TRBJ2-1; D gene unclear. Germline V gene lookup returns CDR1 WSHSY and CDR2 SAAADI. The CDR3 has 13 amino acids. Trimming took off 5 bases at V and 3 bases at J, with 8 bases between the two ends. CDR3 sequence (DNA): TGCGCCAGCAGTTCTAGATTCTACAATGAGCAGTTCTTC. Its translation: CASSSRFYNEQFF.

The rearrangement uses TRBV27 and TRBJ1-5, with D perhaps TRBD1 (6 bases). V lost 2 bases, J lost 8 bases, and 13 bases lay in between. Germline V gene data show CDR1 as MNHEY and CDR2 as SMNVEV (reference sequence). The CDR3 consists of 14 residues. This CDR3 is CASSLRGGAKPQHF. As DNA, the CDR3 is TGTGCCAGCAGTTTAAGGGGGGGGGCCAAGCCCCAGCATTTT.

This clonotype came up many times. This chain connects TRBV2 to TRBJ2-3; D is perhaps TRBD2 (7 bases). CDR1 and CDR2 (germline): SNHLY, FYNNEI. V lost 7 bases to trimming and J lost 6 bases, with 17 bases between them. The CDR3 runs to 14 residues. The CDR3 here is CASTVGGAPDTQYF. In DNA, the CDR3 is TGTGCCAGCACCGTAGGGGGGGCCCCGGATACGCAGTATTTT.

This clonotype occurred a few times. The chain carries TRBV10-1 and TRBJ2-7, with D perhaps TRBD1 (5 bases). V lost 0 bases, J lost 7 bases, and 13 bases lay in between. Per the germline V gene, CDR1 is WNHNN and CDR2 is SYGVQD (reference sequence). The CDR3 runs to 14 residues. The CDR3 region has the DNA TGCGCCAGCAGTGAGTCCACAGGTGCGAGGGAGCAGTACTTC. Its protein product is CASSESTGAREQYF.

The chain joins TRBV27 to TRBJ1-2; 9 bases are shared with TRBD1. This CDR3 comprises 15 residues. Unmatched junction bases numbered 2, after V lost 1 base and J lost 2 bases. Germline V lookup: CDR1 MNHEY, CDR2 SMNVEV (reference sequence). The CDR3: CASSLWGQGNYGYTF. In nucleotides, the CDR3 is TGTGCCAGCAGTTTATGGGGACAGGGAAACTATGGCTACACCTTC.

This clonotype appeared many times. J is TRBJ2-1 and V is TRBV6-5; the D gene could be TRBD1 or TRBD2 (5 bases each). Trimming stripped 2 bases from V and 0 bases from J, with 8 bases between. CDR3 length: 15 residues. Germline values: CDR1 MNHEY, CDR2 SVGAGI. CDR3 residues: CASSYEGSSYNEQFF. In nucleotides, the CDR3 is TGTGCCAGCAGTTACGAGGGGAGCTCCTACAATGAGCAGTTCTTC.

Many counts were recorded for this clonotype. One junction end does not reproduce the germline sequence, and a read error may be involved. The chain links TRBV5-1 to TRBJ2-4; D may be TRBD2 (5 bases). The CDR3 spans 14 residues. Germline lookup yields CDR1 SGHRS and CDR2 YFSETQ. In nucleotides, the CDR3 is TGTGCCAGCAGCTTAGAGGGAGCAAAAAACATTCAGTACTTC. It specifies CASSLEGAKNIQYF. Combining the CDR3 with reference TRBV5-1 and TRBJ2-4 gives the whole variable domain KAGVTQTPRYLIKTRGQQVTLSCSPISGHRSVSWYQQTPGQGLQFLFEYFSETQRNKGNFPGRFSGRQFSNSRSEMNVSTLELGDSALYLCASSLEGAKNIQYFGAGTRLSVL.

This clonotype was seen repeatedly, ten times or more. The rearrangement uses TRBV6-1 and TRBJ1-5; TRBD1 matches 7 bases. CDR1 and CDR2 from the germline V gene are MNHNS and SASEGT. The CDR3 length is 14 residues. Losses at the gene ends were 7 bases for V and 6 bases for J; bases not matched to a gene: 9. This CDR3 reads CASNPDRPGQPQHF. CDR3 DNA: TGTGCCAGCAACCCGGACAGGCCGGGTCAGCCCCAGCATTTT.

The sample holds a few counts of this clonotype. The gene calls are TRBV14 and TRBJ1-2; D not resolved. V was trimmed by 4 bases and J by 2 bases, leaving 8 bases between them. The CDR3 length is 13 residues. Germline V gene lookup returns CDR1 SGHDN and CDR2 FVKESK. The CDR3 region has the DNA TGTGCCAGCAGCCGAGAGGAAAACTATGGCTACACCTTC. It yields the protein CASSREENYGYTF.

This clonotype was seen ten or more times. This chain connects TRBV2 to TRBJ2-7; D not resolved. The CDR3 spans 11 residues. Trimming cost V 7 bases and J 3 bases, with 7 bases left between them. CDR1 SNHLY and CDR2 FYNNEI come from the germline V gene. The CDR3 DNA reads TGTGCCAGCACGGTGTTCTACGAGCAGTACTTC. This gives the protein CASTVFYEQYF.

This clonotype was picked up many times. This chain joins TRBV29-1 and TRBJ2-5, with unresolved D. CDR3 length: 11 residues. Trimming took 0 bases from V and 5 from J, leaving 4 bases between them. Germline CDR1 is SQVTM and CDR2 is ANQGSEA. CDR3: CSVEDRETQYF. The CDR3 DNA sequence: TGCAGCGTTGAAGATAGGGAGACCCAGTACTTC.

This clonotype came up many times. The rearrangement joins TRBV20-1 to TRBJ2-1; D is unclear. The V and J ends lost 0 bases and 0 bases respectively, with 15 bases between them. From germline, CDR1 is DFQATT and CDR2 SNEGSKA (reference sequence). This CDR3 region has 17 residues. The CDR3 coding sequence is TGCAGTGCTAGAGATCAAGAAGGGCCGAGCTCCTACAATGAGCAGTTCTTC. Its protein product is CSARDQEGPSSYNEQFF.

V gene TRBV5-1 combines with J gene TRBJ2-6; D possibly corresponds to TRBD1 (7 bases). The V and J ends lost 4 bases and 0 bases respectively, with 20 bases between them. There are 19 residues in the CDR3. Germline V gene data show CDR1 as SGHRS and CDR2 as YFSETQ. CDR3 DNA sequence: TGCGCCAGCAGCCACCGGAGGGGGCGCACCGTCTCTGGGGCCAACGTCCTGACTTTC. It specifies CASSHRRGRTVSGANVLTF.

J is TRBJ2-3 and V is TRBV5-6, with D unresolved. V shed 3 bases and J shed 2 bases, with 13 bases lying between them. This CDR3 has 15 residues. The germline V gene has CDR1 SGHDT and CDR2 YYEEEE. The CDR3 sequence is CASSWKITLTDTQYF. Written as DNA, the CDR3 is TGTGCCAGCAGCTGGAAGATAACCCTCACAGATACGCAGTATTTT.

This clonotype has ten or more counts. The gene calls are TRBV7-8 and TRBJ2-1; 9 nucleotides line up with TRBD2. CDR3 length: 13 amino acids. Germline V gene sequence: CDR1 SGHVS, CDR2 FQNEAQ. V lost 5 bases to trimming and J lost 12 bases; unmatched junction nucleotides: 8. CDR3 amino acids: CASSRYGAGGQFF. CDR3 sequence (DNA): TGTGCCAGCAGCCGGTATGGAGCGGGAGGGCAGTTCTTC.

This clonotype was seen ten or more times. V is TRBV29-1 and J is TRBJ1-1, with D perhaps matching TRBD1 (6 bases). Germline V gene lookup returns CDR1 SQVTM and CDR2 ANQGSEA. Trimming left V 4 bases short and J 1 base short, with 13 bases between. The CDR3 extends over 14 amino acids. The CDR3 DNA is TGCAGCGTTGGGGGGCTCGCCCCGAACACTGAAGCTTTCTTT. Its translation is CSVGGLAPNTEAFF.

With regard to this clonotype: A much larger clone differs by one base, so this may be a read error. V usage is TRBV11-2 and J usage is TRBJ2-2; a possible D gene is TRBD2 (5 bases). Germline V gene lookup returns CDR1 SGHAT and CDR2 FQNNGV. The CDR3 spans 18 residues. The CDR3: CASSLGPLMRREAGELSF. The CDR3 region has the DNA TGTGCCAGCAGCTTAGGCCCCCTGATGAGGCGAGAGGCCGGGGAGCTGTCTTTT.

Many counts were recorded for this clonotype. V is TRBV20-1 and J is TRBJ2-1; 14 bases line up with TRBD2. The CDR3 runs 16 residues. The J segment lost 4 bases and the V segment lost 0 bases, leaving 2 bases of the junction unmatched. Per germline, CDR1 DFQATT and CDR2 SNEGSKA (reference sequence). CDR3 in amino acids: CSARDRLAGGYNEQFF. CDR3 coding DNA: TGCAGTGCTAGAGATAGACTAGCGGGAGGGTACAATGAGCAGTTCTTC.

CDR3 sequence: CSAHGSFGYTF. CDR3 nucleotide sequence: TGCAGTGCTCACGGGTCGTTTGGCTACACCTTC. The genes are TRBV20-1 and TRBJ1-2; unclear D gene. Germline CDR1 DFQATT, CDR2 SNEGSKA (reference sequence). Trimming shortened V by 5 bases and J by 7 bases, and 11 bases separated the two germline ends. The CDR3 runs to 11 residues.

Concerning this clonotype: It may be a read error: a sequence one base away is much more abundant. V and J are TRBV28 and TRBJ2-7; TRBD1 is a possible D gene (6 bases). Germline V gene sequence: CDR1 MDHEN, CDR2 SYDVKM. This CDR3 region has 13 residues. The CDR3 reads CASSPDRFYEQHF. Here the CDR3 DNA reads TGTGCCAGCAGCCCCGACAGGTTCTACGAGCAGCACTTC.

This clonotype was seen a handful of times. The V gene is TRBV28, the J gene TRBJ2-7; 9 bases align to TRBD2. The CDR3 is 13 amino acids. Germline CDR1 reads MDHEN; CDR2 reads SYDVKM. Trimming cost V 10 bases and J 2 bases; bases outside gene matches: 6. The CDR3 is CATQLAGTYEQYF. CDR3 coding DNA: TGTGCCACCCAACTAGCGGGTACCTACGAGCAGTACTTC.

This clonotype has at least ten counts. DNA for the CDR3: TGTGCCAGCAGGTTAGCGGCCCGATACAATGAGCAGTTCTTC. This codes for CASRLAARYNEQFF. The chain is built from TRBV6-1 and TRBJ2-1, with a weak D call TRBD2 (6 bases). CDR1 and CDR2 from the germline V gene are MNHNS and SASEGT. The CDR3 spans 14 residues. Trimming pared 6 bases from V and 4 bases from J, leaving 13 bases between.

This clonotype was seen at least ten times. The V gene is TRBV28, the J gene TRBJ2-5; the match to TRBD2 covers 7 bases. Germline trimming cut 0 bases from V and 5 bases from J; bases unmatched to any gene: 3. CDR3 length: 14 amino acids. Per germline, CDR1 MDHEN and CDR2 SYDVKM. This CDR3 is CASSLWGGSETQYF. The CDR3 nucleotides are TGTGCCAGCAGTTTATGGGGAGGGTCTGAGACCCAGTACTTC.

This clonotype showed up many times. V usage is TRBV5-1 and J usage is TRBJ2-7; the D call may be TRBD1 or TRBD2 (5 bases each). From germline, CDR1 is SGHRS and CDR2 YFSETQ. Trimming removed 0 bases from V and 7 bases from J, with 14 bases in between. The CDR3 sequence is 14 residues long. The CDR3, as DNA: TGCGCCAGCAGCTTGGCCAGGGAGCTTCGGGAGCAGTACTTC. This sequence encodes CASSLARELREQYF.

This clonotype was counted only a few times. The chain links TRBV15 to TRBJ2-6; TRBD1 or TRBD2 may be the D gene (5 bases each). Trimming stripped 9 bases from V and 4 bases from J, with 25 bases between. The germline gives CDR1 LNHNV, CDR2 YYDKDF (reference sequence). The CDR3 totals 18 residues. The CDR3 spells CATPLDRGSGSGANVLTF. CDR3 in DNA: TGTGCCACACCTTTAGACCGGGGCAGTGGATCCGGGGCCAACGTCCTGACTTTC. The whole variable domain, filled in from reference TRBV15 and TRBJ2-6, reads DAMVIQNPRYQVTQFGKPVTLSCSQTLNHNVMYWYQQKSSQAPKLLFHYYDKDFNNEADTPDNFQSRRPNTSFCFLDIRSPGLGDTAMYLCATPLDRGSGSGANVLTFGAGSRLTVL.

This clonotype has a count of ten or more. The chain is built from TRBV9 and TRBJ2-7; no reliable D call. The CDR3 is 15 residues long. Trimming pared 0 bases from V and 0 bases from J, leaving 10 bases between. From germline, CDR1 is SGDLS and CDR2 YYNGEE. The CDR3 loop is CASSVGPLTSYEQYF. CDR3 DNA sequence: TGTGCCAGCAGCGTAGGTCCTCTCACCTCCTACGAGCAGTACTTC.